The sample holds many counts of the clone carrying this TCR beta chain. Its specificity is not known. This CDR3 comprises 16 residues. Trimming took 4 bases from V and 1 from J, leaving 18 bases between them. Germline V lookup: CDR1 SGDLS, CDR2 YYNGEE. This record comes from a study of CD8 T cells in ankylosing spondylitis. Findings and limits, study-wide: As reported, disease-linked clones showed significant enrichment in matched ankylosing spondylitis synovial fluid. Past studies reported some motif variants in reactive arthritis synovial fluid and blood. Disease-linked clones proved CD8+ and comparatively uncommon in peripheral blood.

TCRdb recomputed calls from the 5' RACE reads with MiXCR, one row per CDR3 protein. The data contain some 42,000 distinct CDR3 sequences, 2.7% of them singletons. This chain uses TRBV9 with TRBJ2-7, with a tentative D call TRBD2 (5 bases). The sample comprised blood, either unsorted or a sorted T cell fraction (not recorded which). The receptor's source is a male donor with ankylosing spondylitis or in good health (not recorded which). DNA of the CDR3: TGTGCCAGCAGCCCGAGAGGGAAAGGGATTTCCTACGAGCAGTACTTC. It codes for CASSPRGKGISYEQYF.